This T cell receptor (beta chain) is from a study of Ad26.COV2.S vaccination and SARS-CoV-2 variants. Profiled with immunoSEQ multiplex PCR; TCRdb holds only in-frame clones, not every one. The sample includes around 380,000 clones, about 85% of them seen just once. Treatment indicated: roughly 20 received Ad26.COV2.S at low or high dose, single or two shots; about 5 received placebo; per-sample allocation not given. Day 63 following the first vaccine or placebo injection was when the samples were taken. Boston hosted the donor, who was an adult aged 18-55 years. Germline CDR1 reads MNHEY; CDR2 reads SMNVEV (reference sequence). The CDR3 runs to 15 residues. V was trimmed by 5 bases and J by 2 bases, leaving 13 bases between them.

This sequence joins TRBV27 and TRBJ1-5, with a possible D match to TRBD1 (6 bases). The TCR sequence derives from a person between 18 and 59 years old who received the Ad26.COV2.S COVID-19 vaccine or a placebo. The sample consisted of peripheral blood, taken in a trial of Ad26.COV2.S vaccine versus placebo. CDR3 protein: CASSNSRQGNQPQHF. For the CDR3, the DNA is TGTGCCAGCAGTAACTCCAGACAGGGCAATCAGCCCCAGCATTTT.